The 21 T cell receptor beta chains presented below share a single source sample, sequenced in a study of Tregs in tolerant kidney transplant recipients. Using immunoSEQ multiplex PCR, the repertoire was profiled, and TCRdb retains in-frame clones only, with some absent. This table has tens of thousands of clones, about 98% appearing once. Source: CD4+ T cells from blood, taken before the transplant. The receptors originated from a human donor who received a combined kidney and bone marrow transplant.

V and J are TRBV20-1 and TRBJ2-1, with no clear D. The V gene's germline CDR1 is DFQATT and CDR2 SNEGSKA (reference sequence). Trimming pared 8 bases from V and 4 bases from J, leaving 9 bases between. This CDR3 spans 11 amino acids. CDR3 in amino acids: CSPYQYNEQFF. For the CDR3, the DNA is TGCAGTCCATATCAGTACAATGAGCAGTTCTTC.

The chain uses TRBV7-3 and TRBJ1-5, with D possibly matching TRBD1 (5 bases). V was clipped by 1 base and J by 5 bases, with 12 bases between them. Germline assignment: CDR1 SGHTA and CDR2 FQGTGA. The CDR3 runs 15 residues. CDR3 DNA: TGTGCCAGCAGCTTAAACGGGGGTCGAGATCAGCCCCAGCATTTT. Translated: CASSLNGGRDQPQHF.

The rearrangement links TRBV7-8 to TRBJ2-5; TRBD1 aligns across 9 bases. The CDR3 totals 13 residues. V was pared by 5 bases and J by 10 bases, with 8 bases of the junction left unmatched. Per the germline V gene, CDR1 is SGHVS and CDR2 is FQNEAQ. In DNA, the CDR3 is TGTGCCAGCAGCCAAGATGGGACAGGGCTCCAGTACTTC. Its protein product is CASSQDGTGLQYF.

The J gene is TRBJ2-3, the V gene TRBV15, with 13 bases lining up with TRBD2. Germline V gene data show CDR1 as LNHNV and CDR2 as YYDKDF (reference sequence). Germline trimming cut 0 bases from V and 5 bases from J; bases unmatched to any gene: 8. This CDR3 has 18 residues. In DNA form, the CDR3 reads TGTGCCACCAGCAGAGACCGGACTAGCGGGAGTAGTCGAGATACGCAGTATTTT. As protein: CATSRDRTSGSSRDTQYF.

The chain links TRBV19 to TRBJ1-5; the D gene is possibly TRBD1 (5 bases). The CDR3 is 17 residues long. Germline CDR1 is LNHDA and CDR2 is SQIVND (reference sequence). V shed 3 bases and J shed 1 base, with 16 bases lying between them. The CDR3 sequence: CASSIRRQHNSNQPQHF. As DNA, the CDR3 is TGTGCCAGTAGTATCAGGAGACAGCACAACAGCAATCAGCCCCAGCATTTT.

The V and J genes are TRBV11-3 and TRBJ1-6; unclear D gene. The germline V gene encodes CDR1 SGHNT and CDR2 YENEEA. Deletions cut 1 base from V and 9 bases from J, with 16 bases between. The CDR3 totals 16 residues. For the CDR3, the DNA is TGTGCCAGCAGCTTAGGAGGAGGCAGGAGGGCTTCACCCCTCCACTTT. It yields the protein CASSLGGGRRASPLHF.

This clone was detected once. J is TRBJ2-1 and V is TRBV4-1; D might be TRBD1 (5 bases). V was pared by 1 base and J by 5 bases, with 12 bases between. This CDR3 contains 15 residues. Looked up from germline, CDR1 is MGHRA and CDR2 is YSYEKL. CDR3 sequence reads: CASSQAVTGHNEQFF. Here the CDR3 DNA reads TGCGCCAGCAGCCAAGCGGTCACAGGACACAATGAGCAGTTCTTC.

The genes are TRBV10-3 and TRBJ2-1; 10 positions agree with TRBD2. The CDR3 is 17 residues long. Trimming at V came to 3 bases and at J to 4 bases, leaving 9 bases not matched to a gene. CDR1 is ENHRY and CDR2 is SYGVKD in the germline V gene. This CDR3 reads CAISDPPQREGYNEQFF. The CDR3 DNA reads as TGTGCCATCAGTGACCCACCACAGCGGGAGGGGTACAATGAGCAGTTCTTC.

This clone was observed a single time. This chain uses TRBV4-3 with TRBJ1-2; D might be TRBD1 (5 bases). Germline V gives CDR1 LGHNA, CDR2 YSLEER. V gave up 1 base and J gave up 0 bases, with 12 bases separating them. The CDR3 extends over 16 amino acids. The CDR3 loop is CASSQVGAGTNYGYTF. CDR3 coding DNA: TGCGCCAGCAGCCAAGTTGGGGCAGGGACTAACTATGGCTACACCTTC.

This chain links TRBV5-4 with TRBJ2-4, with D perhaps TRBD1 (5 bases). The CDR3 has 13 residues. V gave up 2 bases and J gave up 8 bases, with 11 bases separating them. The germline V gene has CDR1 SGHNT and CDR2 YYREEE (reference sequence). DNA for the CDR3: TGTGCCAGCAGCTTCCCCCAAGGGGACATTCAGTACTTC. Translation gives CASSFPQGDIQYF.

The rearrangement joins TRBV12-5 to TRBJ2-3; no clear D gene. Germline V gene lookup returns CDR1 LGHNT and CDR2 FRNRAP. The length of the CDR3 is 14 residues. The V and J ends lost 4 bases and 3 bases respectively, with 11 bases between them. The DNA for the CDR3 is TGTGCTAGTGGTTCCACAGCAAGAACAGATACGCAGTATTTT. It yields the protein CASGSTARTDTQYF.

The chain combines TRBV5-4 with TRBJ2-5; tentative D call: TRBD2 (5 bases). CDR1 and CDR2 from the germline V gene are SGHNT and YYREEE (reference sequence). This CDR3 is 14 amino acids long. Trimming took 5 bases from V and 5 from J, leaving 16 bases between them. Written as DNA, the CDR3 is TGTGCCAGCAGTCCCAGAGGGCAGTGGGAGACCCAGTACTTC. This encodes CASSPRGQWETQYF.

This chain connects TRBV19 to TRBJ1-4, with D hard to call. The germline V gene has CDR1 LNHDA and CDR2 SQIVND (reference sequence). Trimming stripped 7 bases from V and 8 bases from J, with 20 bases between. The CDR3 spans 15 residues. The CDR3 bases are TGTGCCAGTAATCTCCGGGTATCAAAGAGGGAAAAACTGTTTTTT. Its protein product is CASNLRVSKREKLFF.

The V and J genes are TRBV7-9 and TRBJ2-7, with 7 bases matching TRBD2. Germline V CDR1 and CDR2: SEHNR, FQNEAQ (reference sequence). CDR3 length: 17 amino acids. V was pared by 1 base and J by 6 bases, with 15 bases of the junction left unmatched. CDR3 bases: TGTGCCAGCAGCTTAGGATTCGGCGCGGGAGTGGTTGGCGAGCAGTACTTC. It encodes CASSLGFGAGVVGEQYF.

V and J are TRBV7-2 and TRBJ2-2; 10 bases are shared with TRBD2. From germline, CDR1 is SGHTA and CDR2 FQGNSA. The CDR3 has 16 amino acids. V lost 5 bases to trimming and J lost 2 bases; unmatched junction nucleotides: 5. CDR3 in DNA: TGTGCCAGCAGCCGAGCGGGGGGGTTAAACACCGGGGAGCTGTTTTTT. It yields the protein CASSRAGGLNTGELFF.

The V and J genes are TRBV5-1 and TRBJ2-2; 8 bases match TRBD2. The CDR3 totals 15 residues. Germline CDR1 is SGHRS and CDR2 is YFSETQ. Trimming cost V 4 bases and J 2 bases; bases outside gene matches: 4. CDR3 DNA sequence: TGCGCCAGCAGCCGGACTAGCCGTAACACCGGGGAGCTGTTTTTT. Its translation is CASSRTSRNTGELFF. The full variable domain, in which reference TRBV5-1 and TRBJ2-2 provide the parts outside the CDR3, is KAGVTQTPRYLIKTRGQQVTLSCSPISGHRSVSWYQQTPGQGLQFLFEYFSETQRNKGNFPGRFSGRQFSNSRSEMNVSTLELGDSALYLCASSRTSRNTGELFFGEGSRLTVL.

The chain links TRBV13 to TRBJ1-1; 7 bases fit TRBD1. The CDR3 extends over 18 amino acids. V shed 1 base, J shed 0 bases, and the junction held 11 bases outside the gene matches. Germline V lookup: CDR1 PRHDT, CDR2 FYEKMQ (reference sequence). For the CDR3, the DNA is TGTGCCAGCAGCTTAGCTTCTCTGGCAGGGGGTCTGAACACTGAAGCTTTCTTT. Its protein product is CASSLASLAGGLNTEAFF.

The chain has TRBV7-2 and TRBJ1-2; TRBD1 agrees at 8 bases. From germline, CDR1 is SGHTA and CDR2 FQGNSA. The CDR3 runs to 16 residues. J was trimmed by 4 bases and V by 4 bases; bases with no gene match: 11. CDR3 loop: CASSSMYGTGVYGYTF. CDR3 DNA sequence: TGTGCCAGCAGCTCGATGTATGGGACAGGAGTCTATGGCTACACCTTC.

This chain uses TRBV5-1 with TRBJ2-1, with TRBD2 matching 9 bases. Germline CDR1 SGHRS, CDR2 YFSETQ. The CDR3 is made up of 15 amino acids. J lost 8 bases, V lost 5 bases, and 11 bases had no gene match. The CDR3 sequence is CASRTLAGHSHEQFF. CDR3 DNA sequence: TGCGCCAGCAGAACACTAGCGGGTCACTCCCATGAGCAGTTCTTC. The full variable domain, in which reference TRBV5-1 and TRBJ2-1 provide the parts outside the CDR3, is KAGVTQTPRYLIKTRGQQVTLSCSPISGHRSVSWYQQTPGQGLQFLFEYFSETQRNKGNFPGRFSGRQFSNSRSEMNVSTLELGDSALYLCASRTLAGHSHEQFFGPGTRLTVL.

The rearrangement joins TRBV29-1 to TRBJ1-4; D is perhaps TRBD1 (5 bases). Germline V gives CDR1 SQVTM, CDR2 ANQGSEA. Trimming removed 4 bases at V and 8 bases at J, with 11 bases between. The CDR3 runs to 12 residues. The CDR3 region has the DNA TGCAGCGTTGCAGGGTTGGAGGAAAAACTGTTTTTT. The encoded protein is CSVAGLEEKLFF. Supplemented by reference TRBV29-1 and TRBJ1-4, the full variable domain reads SAVISQKPSRDICQRGTSLTIQCQVDSQVTMMFWYRQQPGQSLTLIATANQGSEATYESGFVIDKFPISRPNLTFSTLTVSNMSPEDSSIYLCSVAGLEEKLFFGSGTQLSVL.

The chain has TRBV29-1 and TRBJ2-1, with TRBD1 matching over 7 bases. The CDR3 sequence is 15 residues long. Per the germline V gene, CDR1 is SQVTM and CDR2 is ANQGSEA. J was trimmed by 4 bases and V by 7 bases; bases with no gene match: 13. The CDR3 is CSGTLGGSLYNEQFF. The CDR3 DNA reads TGCAGCGGCACTCTAGGGGGCTCCTTGTACAATGAGCAGTTCTTC.